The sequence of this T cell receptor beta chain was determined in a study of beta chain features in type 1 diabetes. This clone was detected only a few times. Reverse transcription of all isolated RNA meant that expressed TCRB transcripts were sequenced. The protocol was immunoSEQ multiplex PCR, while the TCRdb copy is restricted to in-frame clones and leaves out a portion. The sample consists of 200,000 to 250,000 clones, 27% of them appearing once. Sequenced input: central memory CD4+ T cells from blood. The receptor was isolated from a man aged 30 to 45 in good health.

Here the CDR3 DNA reads TGTGCCATCAGTGATAGGGGGATCGGGGAGCTGTTTTTT. Amino acids: CAISDRGIGELFF. The chain is built from TRBV10-3 and TRBJ2-2; possible D gene TRBD1, 6 bases. This CDR3 is 13 amino acids long. The ends were cut back, 3 bases at V and 7 bases at J, with 9 bases in the middle. Germline V gives CDR1 ENHRY, CDR2 SYGVKD.